The 5 T cell receptor beta chains presented below share a single source sample, sequenced in a study of blood T cell repertoires in COVID-19. Libraries were prepared by immunoSEQ multiplex PCR; TCRdb keeps only in-frame clonotypes and omits some of them. Among about 28,000 clones listed, about 80% were seen once. The source material was peripheral blood. The receptors originated from a man in his 70s with active COVID-19.

V is TRBV5-6 and J is TRBJ2-5; D is uncertain. CDR3 length: 14 amino acids. V dropped 3 bases and J dropped 0 bases, with 9 bases sitting between them. Germline assignment: CDR1 SGHDT and CDR2 YYEEEE. Written as DNA, the CDR3 is TGTGCCAGCAGCTCCTATTCCAACCAAGAGACCCAGTACTTC. Amino acid sequence: CASSSYSNQETQYF.

This clone was recorded only once. The chain recombines TRBV7-2 with TRBJ2-1; perhaps TRBD2 as D (7 bases). The CDR3 contains 15 residues. The germline CDR1 and CDR2 sequences are SGHTA and FQGNSA. The V gene lost 0 bases and the J gene lost 3 bases, with 9 bases spanning the gap. The CDR3 reads CASSLAGGHYNEQFF. CDR3 nucleotides: TGTGCCAGCAGCTTAGCGGGGGGGCACTACAATGAGCAGTTCTTC.

This clone was detected only once. The chain recombines TRBV5-1 with TRBJ1-6; 11 nucleotides agree with TRBD1. The germline V gene encodes CDR1 SGHRS and CDR2 YFSETQ. This CDR3 is 18 amino acids long. Unmatched junction bases numbered 7, after V lost 0 bases and J lost 5 bases. CDR3 nucleotide sequence: TGCGCCAGCAGCTTGGATAGGACAGGGGGCGTTGATAATTCACCCCTCCACTTT. As protein: CASSLDRTGGVDNSPLHF.

In nucleotides, the CDR3 is TGTGCCAGCAGCACCCGGACAGGGGGCGCGGCGGGGAACACTGAAGCTTTCTTT. It codes for CASSTRTGGAAGNTEAFF. The V call is TRBV11-3, the J call TRBJ1-1; 11 bases line up with TRBD1. V shed 5 bases and J 1 base; nucleotides not matched to a gene: 12. Germline V gives CDR1 SGHNT, CDR2 YENEEA. The CDR3 has 18 amino acids.

CDR3 bases: TGCGCCAGCAGCTCGCTCGGGGGTCGGCAGTACTTC. Its protein is CASSSLGGRQYF. V gene TRBV10-1 combines with J gene TRBJ2-7, with D possibly TRBD2 on 6 matching bases. The CDR3 extends over 12 amino acids. Trimming left V 6 bases short and J 9 bases short, with 15 bases between. Germline values: CDR1 WNHNN, CDR2 SYGVQD (reference sequence).